One and the same sample provided the 27 T cell receptor beta chains below, sequenced in a study of response to subunit inactivated influenza vaccine. Each CDR3 protein gets one entry after TCRdb re-called the RT-PCR reads with MiXCR. The data show 500,000 to 600,000 distinct CDR3 sequences, 16% seen once. This sample comprised CD4+ T cells sorted from PBMCs, obtained 23 months after vaccination. The receptors come from a man aged 45 to 70 who received an inactivated influenza vaccine.

The DNA for the CDR3 is TGTGCCAGCAGTGAAGGAAATAGGGGTCAGACCCAGTACTTC. This encodes CASSEGNRGQTQYF. The chain carries TRBV2 and TRBJ2-5, with a possible D match to TRBD1 (5 bases). V lost 1 base to trimming and J lost 6 bases, with 12 bases between them. The CDR3 covers 14 residues. Germline CDR1 and CDR2: SNHLY and FYNNEI.

This clonotype was observed a handful of times. This sequence joins TRBV4-2 and TRBJ2-1, with TRBD2 matching over 8 bases. The ends lost 1 base at V and 5 bases at J; junction bases unmatched: 7. The germline V gene encodes CDR1 LGHNA and CDR2 YNFKEQ. The CDR3 contains 16 residues. CDR3 sequence reads: CASSQAPSGGNNEQFF. CDR3 bases: TGTGCCAGCAGCCAAGCGCCCAGCGGGGGCAACAATGAGCAGTTCTTC.

The V gene is TRBV7-2, the J gene TRBJ1-6; D possibly corresponds to TRBD1 (6 bases). The CDR3 is made up of 14 amino acids. Trimming removed 6 bases at V and 7 bases at J, with 13 bases between. Per the germline V gene, CDR1 is SGHTA and CDR2 is FQGNSA. CDR3 amino acids: CASSYRVLNSPLHF. Here the CDR3 DNA reads TGTGCCAGCAGTTACAGGGTTCTCAATTCACCCCTCCACTTT.

This clonotype has at least ten counts. The V call is TRBV9, the J call TRBJ2-2; D ambiguous. The germline V gene has CDR1 SGDLS and CDR2 YYNGEE. This CDR3 is 13 amino acids long. The ends were cut back, 5 bases at V and 7 bases at J, with 12 bases in the middle. CDR3 sequence: CASSLSTGGELFF. The CDR3 nucleotides are TGTGCCAGCAGTCTAAGTACGGGCGGGGAGCTGTTTTTT.

This sequence joins TRBV12-3 or TRBV12-4 and TRBJ2-5; D may correspond to TRBD1 or TRBD2 (5 bases each). The CDR3 length is 15 residues. V shed 3 bases and J shed 1 base, with 12 bases lying between them. This CDR3 reads CASSFLGVLQETQYF. DNA of the CDR3: TGTGCCAGCAGTTTTCTGGGGGTCCTCCAAGAGACCCAGTACTTC.

V is TRBV20-1 and J is TRBJ2-7; D not certain. The CDR3 is made up of 14 amino acids. Germline V gives CDR1 DFQATT, CDR2 SNEGSKA (reference sequence). V was pared by 1 base and J by 6 bases, with 16 bases between. The CDR3 region has the DNA TGCAGTGCTAGAGCCGGACGGGCCCTACGCGAGCAGTACTTC. This sequence encodes CSARAGRALREQYF.

The genes are TRBV15 and TRBJ2-1; TRBD2 agrees at 11 bases. Germline loops: CDR1 LNHNV, CDR2 YYDKDF (reference sequence). The CDR3 runs to 16 residues. Germline trimming cut 1 base from V and 7 bases from J; bases unmatched to any gene: 6. The CDR3 loop is CATSRVGLAGENEQFF. Here the CDR3 DNA reads TGTGCCACCAGCAGAGTCGGACTAGCGGGCGAAAATGAGCAGTTCTTC.

This clonotype was counted a few times. The chain carries TRBV28 and TRBJ2-7, with D possibly being TRBD2 (6 bases). Germline V gene sequence: CDR1 MDHEN, CDR2 SYDVKM. The CDR3 runs to 15 residues. Trimming took off 6 bases at V and 4 bases at J, with 19 bases between the two ends. The DNA of the CDR3 is TGTGCCAGCAGCCTAACCAAAGGAGGGTTATACGAGCAGTACTTC. This gives the protein CASSLTKGGLYEQYF. The variable domain in full, completed from reference TRBV28 and TRBJ2-7, reads DVKVTQSSRYLVKRTGEKVFLECVQDMDHENMFWYRQDPGLGLRLIYFSYDVKMKEKGDIPEGYSVSREKKERFSLILESASTNQTSMYLCASSLTKGGLYEQYFGPGTRLTVT.

The rearrangement uses TRBV3-1 and TRBJ2-5; the D gene is possibly TRBD2 (6 bases). The germline V gene has CDR1 LGHDT and CDR2 YNNKEL (reference sequence). The CDR3 sequence is 16 residues long. V was shortened by 2 bases and J by 5 bases, with 18 bases between the two germline ends. The CDR3 protein is CASSQNLIGSGETQYF. DNA for the CDR3: TGTGCCAGCAGCCAAAACCTAATCGGGAGCGGGGAGACCCAGTACTTC.

This clonotype was counted only a few times. V and J are TRBV4-2 and TRBJ2-1; D is possibly TRBD2 (6 bases). CDR3 length: 16 residues. The V end lost 0 bases, the J end lost 0 bases, and 9 bases lay between the germline ends. CDR1 LGHNA and CDR2 YNFKEQ come from the germline V gene. The CDR3, as DNA: TGTGCCAGCAGCCAAGAAGGAGGGAGCTCCTACAATGAGCAGTTCTTC. Translated, it gives CASSQEGGSSYNEQFF.

The rearrangement joins TRBV4-3 to TRBJ2-5; TRBD2 agrees at 10 bases. Germline V gene lookup returns CDR1 LGHNA and CDR2 YSLEER. The CDR3 covers 14 residues. The V and J ends lost 2 bases and 5 bases, in that order; junction bases with no gene match: 2. This CDR3 is CASSQQREGETQYF. DNA for the CDR3: TGCGCCAGCAGCCAACAGCGGGAGGGCGAGACCCAGTACTTC.

This clonotype occurred many times. V and J are TRBV28 and TRBJ2-7, with D possibly TRBD1 on 6 matching bases. V lost 6 bases, J lost 0 bases, and 15 bases lay in between. Germline lookup yields CDR1 MDHEN and CDR2 SYDVKM. This CDR3 contains 15 residues. The DNA for the CDR3 is TGTGCCAGCAGACTACTCCGGGACAACTCCTACGAGCAGTACTTC. Translation gives CASRLLRDNSYEQYF.

For this clonotype: An end of the junction differs from the germline gene, which may be a read error. The chain links TRBV15 to TRBJ2-1; 7 nucleotides match TRBD2. This CDR3 is 16 amino acids long. Germline values: CDR1 LNHNV, CDR2 YYDKDF (reference sequence). CDR3 sequence reads: CATSGERTSSYNEQFF. CDR3 in DNA: TGTGCCACCAGCGGAGAGCGGACTAGCTCCTACAATGAGCAGTTCTTC.

The V and J genes are TRBV19 and TRBJ2-7, with a tentative D call TRBD1 (5 bases). Germline loops: CDR1 LNHDA, CDR2 SQIVND (reference sequence). With 10 bases removed from V and 4 bases from J, the gap between germline ends came to 17 bases. The CDR3 spans 13 residues. CDR3 protein: CATPQTEPYEQYF. CDR3 sequence (DNA): TGTGCCACCCCCCAGACAGAGCCGTACGAGCAGTACTTC.

The chain is built from TRBV20-1 and TRBJ2-1, with D uncertain. V lost 0 bases and J lost 12, with 9 bases in between. The germline V gene has CDR1 DFQATT and CDR2 SNEGSKA (reference sequence). CDR3 length: 11 residues. As DNA, the CDR3 is TGCAGTGCTAGAGATGGCACGAGGCAGTTCTTC. Protein: CSARDGTRQFF.

Many counts were recorded for this clonotype. The rearrangement links TRBV4-1 to TRBJ2-2; D uncertain. The germline CDR1 and CDR2 sequences are MGHRA and YSYEKL. This CDR3 has 17 residues. The V end lost 0 bases, the J end lost 0 bases, and 11 bases lay between the germline ends. The CDR3 is CASSQDRIVSNTGELFF. As DNA, the CDR3 is TGCGCCAGCAGCCAAGATAGGATAGTGTCGAACACCGGGGAGCTGTTTTTT.

The DNA of the CDR3 is TGTGCCAGCAGCCCCAGGGACAGGCCCACCGGGGAGCTGTTTTTT. It translates to CASSPRDRPTGELFF. This chain uses TRBV9 with TRBJ2-2; 8 nucleotides match TRBD1. V shed 4 bases and J 4 bases; nucleotides not matched to a gene: 6. This CDR3 contains 15 residues. Germline V gene sequence: CDR1 SGDLS, CDR2 YYNGEE.

There are many counts of this clonotype. The V and J genes are TRBV9 and TRBJ1-1; D is possibly TRBD1 (5 bases). Germline V gives CDR1 SGDLS, CDR2 YYNGEE. This CDR3 has 13 residues. The V gene lost 4 bases and the J gene lost 5 bases, with 12 bases spanning the gap. CDR3 sequence (DNA): TGTGCCAGCAGCCCGGGGGGTAGGACTGAAGCTTTCTTT. It specifies CASSPGGRTEAFF.

V is TRBV7-2 and J is TRBJ2-7; TRBD1 might be the D (7 bases). The length of the CDR3 is 14 residues. The germline gives CDR1 SGHTA, CDR2 FQGNSA. Between the trimmed V and J ends, which lost 6 bases and 0 bases, there was a span of 12 bases. CDR3 bases: TGTGCCAGCAGTCGACAGGGACTCTCCTACGAGCAGTACTTC. It is translated as CASSRQGLSYEQYF.

CDR3 coding DNA: TGCAGCGCCCAAACCGGACAGGGGTTGGGGAGGAACACTGAAGCTTTCTTT. It is translated as CSAQTGQGLGRNTEAFF. This chain connects TRBV29-1 to TRBJ1-1; 9 bases agree with TRBD1. The CDR3 has 17 residues. V dropped 7 bases and J dropped 1; count of bases not matched to a gene: 16. The germline V gene has CDR1 SQVTM and CDR2 ANQGSEA.

The chain is built from TRBV10-3 and TRBJ2-5, with TRBD1 identical over 9 bases. Germline assignment: CDR1 ENHRY and CDR2 SYGVKD. The CDR3 loop spans 14 amino acids. Trimming removed 6 bases from V and 2 bases from J; junction bases left unmatched: 4. This chain's CDR3 is CAISRGQGQETQYF. Here the CDR3 DNA reads TGTGCCATCAGCCGGGGACAGGGACAAGAGACCCAGTACTTC.

The CDR3 reads CASSVRTSYNEQFF. The CDR3 DNA sequence: TGTGCCAGCAGCGTAAGGACCTCCTACAATGAGCAGTTCTTC. The rearrangement uses TRBV9 and TRBJ2-1; no reliable D call. The V end lost 1 base, the J end lost 0 bases, and 5 bases lay between the germline ends. CDR1 is SGDLS, CDR2 YYNGEE, per germline. The CDR3 is 14 residues long.

At least ten counts were recorded for this clonotype. V and J are TRBV10-3 and TRBJ2-7; D gene uncertain. V was clipped by 4 bases and J by 0 bases, with 10 bases between them. The CDR3 has 14 residues. Germline V gene sequence: CDR1 ENHRY, CDR2 SYGVKD. This CDR3 reads CAISVGPNSYEQYF. The CDR3 nucleotides read TGTGCCATCAGTGTTGGACCGAACTCCTACGAGCAGTACTTC.

This clonotype was detected only a few times. The chain is built from TRBV5-1 and TRBJ2-7; D might be TRBD2 (5 bases). The ends were cut back, 3 bases at V and 2 bases at J, with 15 bases in the middle. Germline V gene lookup returns CDR1 SGHRS and CDR2 YFSETQ. The CDR3 contains 15 residues. CDR3 region: CASSSGGLPTYEQYF. Written as DNA, the CDR3 is TGCGCCAGCAGCTCTGGAGGACTGCCGACCTACGAGCAGTACTTC.

The CDR3, as DNA: TGCGCCAGCAGCCAAACGGCTACTGAAGAGACCCAGTACTTC. Amino acid sequence: CASSQTATEETQYF. The J gene is TRBJ2-5, the V gene TRBV4-1; no definite D call. The ends were cut back, 2 bases at V and 3 bases at J, with 10 bases in the middle. This CDR3 has 14 amino acids. From germline, CDR1 is MGHRA and CDR2 YSYEKL.

This clonotype was seen a few times. The chain employs TRBV7-2 and TRBJ2-1; D unresolved. This CDR3 contains 15 residues. V dropped 2 bases and J dropped 4 bases, with 12 bases sitting between them. Germline V gene data show CDR1 as SGHTA and CDR2 as FQGNSA. The CDR3 region has the DNA TGTGCCAGCAGCTTATCAGCCGCCTTATACAATGAGCAGTTCTTC. Protein: CASSLSAALYNEQFF.

The gene calls are TRBV4-1 and TRBJ1-4; 9 bases fit TRBD1. Germline V CDR1 and CDR2: MGHRA, YSYEKL. CDR3 length equals 16 residues. After removal of 5 bases from V and 7 bases from J, the junction contained 11 bases not matched to a gene. The CDR3 sequence is CASSLRPGQGFEKLFF. The CDR3 coding sequence is TGCGCCAGCAGCTTACGACCGGGACAGGGTTTTGAAAAACTGTTTTTT.